These T cell receptor beta chains were read from a single sample in a study of blood T cells in healthy people across ages. Using its own MiXCR run on the 5' RACE reads, TCRdb lists one record per CDR3 protein. This table has hundreds of thousands of distinct CDR3 sequences, roughly 41% appearing once. Sequencing input: blood. The receptors originated from a man at least 80 years old in good health. Both conserved end residues are part of each CDR3. The D gene is left open where the match is weak. Rows may omit the clone size; those that give it use once, few, many or a size class.

clone size: .
D gene: .
V gene: TRBV12-3/TRBV12-4
J gene: TRBJ2-1
CDR3 protein: CASSLRRTYEQFF
CDR3 DNA: TGTGCCAGCAGTTTAAGGAGAACCTACGAGCAGTTCTTC

clone size: .
D gene: .
V gene: TRBV7-2
J gene: TRBJ2-5
CDR3 protein: CASSLVGSVEETQYF
CDR3 DNA: TGTGCCAGCAGCTTAGTGGGGTCGGTCGAAGAGACCCAGTACTTC

clone size: .
D gene: .
V gene: TRBV6-6
J gene: TRBJ1-5
CDR3 protein: CASSYSIFWQPQHF
CDR3 DNA: TGTGCCAGCAGTTACTCGATTTTTTGGCAGCCCCAGCATTTT

clone size: few
D gene: .
V gene: TRBV4-3
J gene: TRBJ2-4
CDR3 protein: CASSQEYKAEQYF
CDR3 DNA: TGCGCCAGCAGCCAAGAGTATAAGGCTGAGCAGTACTTC

clone size: .
D gene: .
V gene: TRBV25-1
J gene: TRBJ2-4
CDR3 protein: CTSSPGDFGNIQYF
CDR3 DNA: TGTACCAGCAGTCCAGGGGATTTTGGGAACATTCAGTACTTC

clone size: few
D gene: .
V gene: TRBV6-4
J gene: TRBJ2-7
CDR3 protein: CASREVYEQYF
CDR3 DNA: TGTGCCAGCAGGGAGGTCTACGAGCAGTACTTC

clone size: few
D gene: TRBD1
V gene: TRBV10-3
J gene: TRBJ2-3
CDR3 protein: CAISEFVDRDSTDTQYF
CDR3 DNA: TGTGCCATCAGTGAGTTTGTGGACAGGGATAGCACAGATACGCAGTATTTT

clone size: .
D gene: .
V gene: TRBV30
J gene: TRBJ2-7
CDR3 protein: CAWTKRGYEQYF
CDR3 DNA: TGTGCCTGGACCAAGAGGGGATACGAGCAGTACTTC

clone size: .
D gene: TRBD1
V gene: TRBV7-3
J gene: TRBJ1-2
CDR3 protein: CASSFFPGQGGNYTF
CDR3 DNA: TGTGCCAGCAGCTTCTTTCCGGGACAGGGGGGTAACTACACCTTC

clone size: .
D gene: TRBD1
V gene: TRBV27
J gene: TRBJ2-1
CDR3 protein: CTSWRQGANEQFF
CDR3 DNA: TGTACCAGCTGGCGACAGGGTGCCAATGAGCAGTTCTTC

clone size: .
D gene: TRBD1
V gene: TRBV10-3
J gene: TRBJ1-5
CDR3 protein: CAISTGGSNQPQHF
CDR3 DNA: TGTGCCATCAGTACAGGGGGCAGCAATCAGCCCCAGCATTTT

clone size: many
D gene: .
V gene: TRBV6-2/TRBV6-3
J gene: TRBJ2-7
CDR3 protein: CASTYPSGSYEQYF
CDR3 DNA: TGTGCCAGCACCTACCCGTCAGGGTCCTACGAGCAGTACTTC

clone size: .
D gene: TRBD2
V gene: TRBV7-2
J gene: TRBJ2-3
CDR3 protein: CASSLTSGGLAGTQYF
CDR3 DNA: TGTGCCAGCAGCCTTACTAGCGGGGGGCTTGCGGGTACGCAGTATTTT

clone size: few
D gene: .
V gene: TRBV29-1
J gene: TRBJ2-7
CDR3 protein: CSVKTITSSYEQYF
CDR3 DNA: TGCAGCGTCAAGACAATTACAAGCTCCTACGAGCAGTACTTC

clone size: .
D gene: .
V gene: TRBV25-1
J gene: TRBJ2-1
CDR3 protein: CASSRSGRSYNEQFF
CDR3 DNA: TGTGCCAGCTCCAGGAGCGGGCGCTCCTACAATGAGCAGTTCTTC

clone size: many
D gene: TRBD2
V gene: TRBV29-1
J gene: TRBJ2-7
CDR3 protein: CSGRLGTSGKYEQYF
CDR3 DNA: TGCAGCGGCCGCCTTGGGACTAGCGGGAAGTACGAGCAGTACTTC

clone size: .
D gene: .
V gene: TRBV12-3/TRBV12-4
J gene: TRBJ1-6
CDR3 protein: CASSFYVGSYNSPLHF
CDR3 DNA: TGTGCCAGCAGTTTCTATGTGGGGAGTTATAATTCACCCCTCCACTTT

clone size: .
D gene: .
V gene: TRBV29-1
J gene: TRBJ2-5
CDR3 protein: CSVDLQGETQYF
CDR3 DNA: TGCAGCGTTGATCTTCAGGGTGAGACCCAGTACTTC

clone size: .
D gene: .
V gene: TRBV3-1
J gene: TRBJ2-3
CDR3 protein: CASSQDQGFSTDTQYF
CDR3 DNA: TGTGCCAGCAGCCAAGACCAGGGGTTCAGCACAGATACGCAGTATTTT

clone size: .
D gene: .
V gene: TRBV4-2
J gene: TRBJ1-1
CDR3 protein: CACSQDRAGEAFF
CDR3 DNA: TGTGCCTGCAGCCAAGATCGAGCGGGTGAAGCTTTCTTT

clone size: .
D gene: TRBD2
V gene: TRBV4-2
J gene: TRBJ2-1
CDR3 protein: CASSHGLGFEQFF
CDR3 DNA: TGTGCCAGCAGCCACGGACTAGGTTTTGAGCAGTTCTTC

clone size: many
D gene: TRBD2
V gene: TRBV4-3
J gene: TRBJ2-2
CDR3 protein: CASSQGLAGELFF
CDR3 DNA: TGCGCCAGCAGCCAGGGACTAGCTGGGGAGCTGTTTTTT

clone size: .
D gene: .
V gene: TRBV7-2
J gene: TRBJ2-6
CDR3 protein: CASSLEYAGANVLTF
CDR3 DNA: TGTGCCAGCAGCTTAGAGTACGCTGGGGCCAACGTCCTGACTTTC

clone size: .
D gene: .
V gene: TRBV7-9
J gene: TRBJ2-6
CDR3 protein: CASSIMGKSNVLTF
CDR3 DNA: TGTGCCAGCAGTATCATGGGCAAGTCCAACGTCCTGACTTTC

clone size: few
D gene: TRBD1
V gene: TRBV4-1
J gene: TRBJ1-2
CDR3 protein: CASSQEVGTANYGYTF
CDR3 DNA: TGCGCCAGCAGCCAAGAGGTGGGGACAGCTAACTATGGCTACACCTTC

clone size: .
D gene: TRBD2
V gene: TRBV5-1
J gene: TRBJ2-1
CDR3 protein: CASSGPGLAGGQSYNEQFF
CDR3 DNA: TGCGCCAGCAGCGGACCGGGACTAGCGGGAGGGCAATCCTACAATGAGCAGTTCTTC

clone size: .
D gene: TRBD2
V gene: TRBV2
J gene: TRBJ2-2
CDR3 protein: CASSARASGGGELFF
CDR3 DNA: TGTGCCAGCAGCGCCCGGGCTAGCGGGGGCGGGGAGCTGTTTTTT

clone size: few
D gene: .
V gene: TRBV14
J gene: TRBJ1-4
CDR3 protein: CASSQGLRSEKLFF
CDR3 DNA: TGTGCCAGCAGCCAAGGGCTGAGAAGTGAAAAACTGTTTTTT

clone size: .
D gene: .
V gene: TRBV7-3
J gene: TRBJ2-7
CDR3 protein: CASSLNPTSNYEQYF
CDR3 DNA: TGTGCCAGCAGCTTAAACCCGACTAGTAACTACGAGCAGTACTTC

clone size: .
D gene: TRBD2
V gene: TRBV12-3/TRBV12-4
J gene: TRBJ2-3
CDR3 protein: CASTFGTSGSSDAQYF
CDR3 DNA: TGTGCCAGCACTTTCGGGACTAGCGGGAGTTCAGATGCGCAGTATTTT

clone size: .
D gene: .
V gene: TRBV14
J gene: TRBJ2-5
CDR3 protein: CASSQEAIYQETQYF
CDR3 DNA: TGTGCCAGCAGCCAAGAGGCAATCTACCAAGAGACCCAGTACTTC

clone size: .
D gene: .
V gene: TRBV20-1
J gene: TRBJ2-3
CDR3 protein: CSARDRRRATVTQYF
CDR3 DNA: TGCAGTGCTAGAGATCGGCGGCGGGCCACAGTTACGCAGTATTTT

clone size: few
D gene: .
V gene: TRBV12-3/TRBV12-4
J gene: TRBJ1-5
CDR3 protein: CASSGQLNQPQHF
CDR3 DNA: TGTGCCAGCAGCGGACAGTTAAATCAGCCCCAGCATTTT

clone size: .
D gene: .
V gene: TRBV7-9
J gene: TRBJ2-5
CDR3 protein: CASSLIAGVQTQYF
CDR3 DNA: TGTGCCAGCAGCTTAATCGCAGGAGTACAGACCCAGTACTTC

clone size: .
D gene: TRBD1
V gene: TRBV6-5
J gene: TRBJ2-7
CDR3 protein: CASTSDRTVYEQYF
CDR3 DNA: TGTGCCAGCACCTCGGACAGGACCGTCTACGAGCAGTACTTC

clone size: .
D gene: TRBD1
V gene: TRBV10-1
J gene: TRBJ2-2
CDR3 protein: CASSAGTGLGGELFF
CDR3 DNA: TGCGCCAGCAGCGCCGGGACAGGACTCGGGGGGGAGCTGTTTTTT

clone size: .
D gene: TRBD2
V gene: TRBV20-1
J gene: TRBJ2-1
CDR3 protein: CSAIVAVTSGRNEQFF
CDR3 DNA: TGCAGTGCTATAGTAGCCGTAACTAGCGGGAGAAATGAGCAGTTCTTC

clone size: .
D gene: TRBD2
V gene: TRBV10-1
J gene: TRBJ2-7
CDR3 protein: CASSASGNYEQYF
CDR3 DNA: TGCGCCAGCAGTGCTAGCGGGAACTACGAGCAGTACTTC

clone size: many
D gene: .
V gene: TRBV3-1
J gene: TRBJ2-5
CDR3 protein: CASSQAPIPQETQYF
CDR3 DNA: TGTGCCAGCAGCCAGGCTCCGATACCTCAAGAGACCCAGTACTTC

clone size: .
D gene: TRBD1
V gene: TRBV6-6
J gene: TRBJ2-5
CDR3 protein: CASTPSGTALQETQYF
CDR3 DNA: TGTGCCAGCACCCCCTCGGGGACAGCCCTCCAAGAGACCCAGTACTTC

clone size: few
D gene: .
V gene: TRBV28
J gene: TRBJ2-3
CDR3 protein: CASSFKVGGDTQYF
CDR3 DNA: TGTGCCAGCAGTTTTAAGGTGGGCGGAGATACGCAGTATTTT

clone size: .
D gene: .
V gene: TRBV7-2
J gene: TRBJ2-5
CDR3 protein: CASSDQMGETQYF
CDR3 DNA: TGTGCCAGCAGCGACCAAATGGGAGAGACCCAGTACTTC

clone size: .
D gene: TRBD1
V gene: TRBV20-1
J gene: TRBJ2-7
CDR3 protein: CSATHPGQGNYEQYF
CDR3 DNA: TGCAGTGCGACCCATCCGGGACAGGGCAATTACGAGCAGTACTTC

clone size: .
D gene: TRBD2
V gene: TRBV9
J gene: TRBJ2-1
CDR3 protein: CASSVLAEYNEQFF
CDR3 DNA: TGTGCCAGCAGCGTGCTAGCGGAGTACAATGAGCAGTTCTTC

clone size: once
D gene: .
V gene: TRBV29-1
J gene: TRBJ2-2
CDR3 protein: CSVVVGPTGELFF
CDR3 DNA: TGCAGCGTTGTCGTGGGGCCCACCGGGGAGCTGTTTTTT

clone size: .
D gene: TRBD1
V gene: TRBV14
J gene: TRBJ2-1
CDR3 protein: CASSQVQGAYDEQFF
CDR3 DNA: TGTGCCAGCAGCCAAGTTCAGGGGGCATACGATGAGCAGTTCTTC

clone size: .
D gene: .
V gene: TRBV4-3
J gene: TRBJ2-3
CDR3 protein: CASSQGSFSTDTQYF
CDR3 DNA: TGCGCCAGCAGCCAGGGAAGTTTTAGCACAGATACGCAGTATTTT